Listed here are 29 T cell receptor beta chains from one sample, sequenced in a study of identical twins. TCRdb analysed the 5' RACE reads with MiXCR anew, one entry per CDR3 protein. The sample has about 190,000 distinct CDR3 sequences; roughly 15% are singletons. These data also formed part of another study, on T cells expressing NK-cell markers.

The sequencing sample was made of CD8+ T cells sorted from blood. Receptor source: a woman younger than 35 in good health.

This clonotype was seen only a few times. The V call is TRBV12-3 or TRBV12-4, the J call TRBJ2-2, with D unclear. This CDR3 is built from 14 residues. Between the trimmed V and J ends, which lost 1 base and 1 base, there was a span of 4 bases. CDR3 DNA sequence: TGTGCCAGCAGTTTAGGGGTGAACACCGGGGAGCTGTTTTTT. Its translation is CASSLGVNTGELFF.

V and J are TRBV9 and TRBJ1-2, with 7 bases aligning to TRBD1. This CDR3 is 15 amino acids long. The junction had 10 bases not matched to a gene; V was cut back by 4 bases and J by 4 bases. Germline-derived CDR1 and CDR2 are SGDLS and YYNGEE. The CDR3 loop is CASSQGGGAGYGYTF. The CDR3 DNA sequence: TGTGCCAGCAGCCAAGGAGGGGGCGCGGGCTATGGCTACACCTTC.

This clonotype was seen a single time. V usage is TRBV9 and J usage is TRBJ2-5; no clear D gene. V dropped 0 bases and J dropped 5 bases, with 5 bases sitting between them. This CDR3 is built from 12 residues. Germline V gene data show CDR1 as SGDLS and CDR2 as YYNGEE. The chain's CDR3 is CASSVEGETQYF. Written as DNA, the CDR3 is TGTGCCAGCAGCGTAGAAGGGGAGACCCAGTACTTC. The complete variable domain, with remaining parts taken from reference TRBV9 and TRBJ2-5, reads DSGVTQTPKHLITATGQRVTLRCSPRSGDLSVYWYQQSLDQGLQFLIQYYNGEERAKGNILERFSAQQFPDLHSELNLSSLELGDSALYFCASSVEGETQYFGPGTRLLVL.

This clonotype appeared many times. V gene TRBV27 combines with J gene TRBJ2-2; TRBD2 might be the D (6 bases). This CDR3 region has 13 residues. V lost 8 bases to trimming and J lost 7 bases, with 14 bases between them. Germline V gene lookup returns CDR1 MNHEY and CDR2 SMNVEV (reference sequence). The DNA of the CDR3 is TGTGCCAGCGGACTAAGGCCCGGCGGGGAGCTGTTTTTT. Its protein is CASGLRPGGELFF.

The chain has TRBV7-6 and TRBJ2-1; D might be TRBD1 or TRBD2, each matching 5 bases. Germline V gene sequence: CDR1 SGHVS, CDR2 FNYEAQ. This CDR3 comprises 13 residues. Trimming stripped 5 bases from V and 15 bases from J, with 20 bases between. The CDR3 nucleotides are TGTGCCAGCAGCCACCCGGGTAGGGACGACACGTTCTTC. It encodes CASSHPGRDDTFF.

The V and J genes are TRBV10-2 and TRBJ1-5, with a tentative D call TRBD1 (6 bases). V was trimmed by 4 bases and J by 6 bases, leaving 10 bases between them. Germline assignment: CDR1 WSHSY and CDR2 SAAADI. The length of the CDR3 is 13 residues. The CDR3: CASSVQGFQPQHF. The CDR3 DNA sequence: TGCGCCAGCAGTGTACAGGGCTTTCAGCCCCAGCATTTT.

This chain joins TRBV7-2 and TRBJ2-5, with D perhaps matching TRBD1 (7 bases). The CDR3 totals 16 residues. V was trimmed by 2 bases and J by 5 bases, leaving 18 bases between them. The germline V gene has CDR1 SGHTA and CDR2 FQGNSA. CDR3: CASSLRRGQIRETQYF. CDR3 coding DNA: TGTGCCAGCAGCTTAAGGAGGGGGCAGATTCGGGAGACCCAGTACTTC.

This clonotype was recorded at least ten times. In DNA, the CDR3 is TGTGCCAGCAGTGACTCAGGGCTCTCTGGGGCCAACGTCCTGACTTTC. It is translated as CASSDSGLSGANVLTF. V and J are TRBV6-4 and TRBJ2-6; no firm D call. This CDR3 comprises 16 residues. V gave up 0 bases and J gave up 0 bases, with 6 bases separating them. The germline CDR1 and CDR2 sequences are MRHNA and SNTAGT.

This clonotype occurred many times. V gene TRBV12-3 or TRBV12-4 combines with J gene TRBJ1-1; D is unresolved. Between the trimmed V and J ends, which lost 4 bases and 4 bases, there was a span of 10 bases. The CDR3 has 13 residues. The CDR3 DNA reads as TGTGCCAGCAGTTCGGGTCCTGGCACTGAAGCTTTCTTT. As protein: CASSSGPGTEAFF.

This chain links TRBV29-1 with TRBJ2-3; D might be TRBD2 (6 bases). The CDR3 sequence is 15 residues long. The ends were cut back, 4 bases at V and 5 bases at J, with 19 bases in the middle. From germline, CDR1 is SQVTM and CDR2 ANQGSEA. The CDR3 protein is CSVASAGRGIDTQYF. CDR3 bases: TGCAGCGTTGCTAGTGCGGGACGAGGTATAGATACGCAGTATTTT.

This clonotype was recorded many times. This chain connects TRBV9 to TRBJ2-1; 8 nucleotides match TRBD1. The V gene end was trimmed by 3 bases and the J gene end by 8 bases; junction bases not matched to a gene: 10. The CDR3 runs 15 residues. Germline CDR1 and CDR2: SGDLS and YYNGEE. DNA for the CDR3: TGTGCCAGCAGCGCGGACAGGGTCCCTTTCGATGAGCAGTTCTTC. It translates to CASSADRVPFDEQFF. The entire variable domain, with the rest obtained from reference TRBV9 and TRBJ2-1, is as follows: DSGVTQTPKHLITATGQRVTLRCSPRSGDLSVYWYQQSLDQGLQFLIQYYNGEERAKGNILERFSAQQFPDLHSELNLSSLELGDSALYFCASSADRVPFDEQFFGPGTRLTVL.

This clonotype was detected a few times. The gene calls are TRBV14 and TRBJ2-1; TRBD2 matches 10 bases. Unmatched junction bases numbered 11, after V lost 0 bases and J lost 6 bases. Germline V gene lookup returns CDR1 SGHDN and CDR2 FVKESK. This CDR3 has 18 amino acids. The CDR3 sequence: CASSQDSLAGVFFNEQFF. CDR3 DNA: TGTGCCAGCAGCCAAGATAGTCTAGCGGGAGTTTTTTTCAATGAGCAGTTCTTC.

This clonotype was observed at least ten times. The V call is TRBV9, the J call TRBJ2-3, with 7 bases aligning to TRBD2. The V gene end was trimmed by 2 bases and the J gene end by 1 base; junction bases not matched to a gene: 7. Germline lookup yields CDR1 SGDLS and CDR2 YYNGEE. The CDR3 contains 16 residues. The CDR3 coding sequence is TGTGCCAGCAGCGTCCCCCCGGGAGGTGGCACAGATACGCAGTATTTT. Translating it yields CASSVPPGGGTDTQYF.

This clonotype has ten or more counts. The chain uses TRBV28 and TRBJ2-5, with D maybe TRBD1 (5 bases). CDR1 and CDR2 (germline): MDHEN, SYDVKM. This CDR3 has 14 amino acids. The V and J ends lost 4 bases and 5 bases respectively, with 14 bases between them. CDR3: CASSSRQMGETQYF. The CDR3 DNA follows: TGTGCCAGCAGTTCCCGACAGATGGGCGAGACCCAGTACTTC.

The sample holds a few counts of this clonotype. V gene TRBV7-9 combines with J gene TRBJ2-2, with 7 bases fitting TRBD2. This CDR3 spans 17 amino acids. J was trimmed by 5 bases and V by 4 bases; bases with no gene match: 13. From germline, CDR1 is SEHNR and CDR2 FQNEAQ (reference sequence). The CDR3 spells CASSSHVFSGLTGELFF. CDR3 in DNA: TGTGCCAGCAGCTCCCACGTTTTTAGCGGGTTGACCGGGGAGCTGTTTTTT.

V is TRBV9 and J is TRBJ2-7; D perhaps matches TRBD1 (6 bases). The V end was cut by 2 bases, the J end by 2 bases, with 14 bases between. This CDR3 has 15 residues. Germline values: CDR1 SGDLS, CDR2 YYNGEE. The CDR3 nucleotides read TGTGCCAGCAGCGTCGACGGGACATTAACCTACGAGCAGTACTTC. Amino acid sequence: CASSVDGTLTYEQYF.

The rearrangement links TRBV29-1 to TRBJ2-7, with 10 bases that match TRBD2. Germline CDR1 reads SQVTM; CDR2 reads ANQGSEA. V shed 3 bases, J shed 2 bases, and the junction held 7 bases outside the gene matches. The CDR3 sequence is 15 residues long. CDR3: CSVDGLAGAPYEQYF. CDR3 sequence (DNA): TGCAGCGTTGACGGGCTAGCGGGGGCCCCCTACGAGCAGTACTTC.

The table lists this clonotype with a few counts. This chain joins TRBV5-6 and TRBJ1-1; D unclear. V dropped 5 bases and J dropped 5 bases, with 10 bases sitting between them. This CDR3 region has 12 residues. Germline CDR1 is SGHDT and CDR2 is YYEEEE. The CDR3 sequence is CASRRGVTEAFF. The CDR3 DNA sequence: TGTGCCAGCAGACGCGGGGTTACTGAAGCTTTCTTT. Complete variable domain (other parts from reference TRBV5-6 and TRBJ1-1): DAGVTQSPTHLIKTRGQQVTLRCSPKSGHDTVSWYQQALGQGPQFIFQYYEEEERQRGNFPDRFSGHQFPNYSSELNVNALLLGDSALYLCASRRGVTEAFFGQGTRLTVV.

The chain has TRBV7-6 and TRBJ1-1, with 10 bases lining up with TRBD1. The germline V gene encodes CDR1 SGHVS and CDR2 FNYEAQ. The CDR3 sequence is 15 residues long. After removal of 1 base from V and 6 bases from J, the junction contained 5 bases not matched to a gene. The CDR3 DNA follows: TGTGCCAGCAGCTTAGGTGGGACAGGGGACGCTGAAGCTTTCTTT. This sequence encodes CASSLGGTGDAEAFF.

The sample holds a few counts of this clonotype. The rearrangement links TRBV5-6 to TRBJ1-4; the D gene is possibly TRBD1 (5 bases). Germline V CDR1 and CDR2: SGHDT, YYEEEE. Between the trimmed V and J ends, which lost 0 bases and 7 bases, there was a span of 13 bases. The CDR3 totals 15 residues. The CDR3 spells CASSLGVGAGEKLFF. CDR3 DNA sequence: TGTGCCAGCAGCTTGGGTGTAGGGGCTGGTGAAAAACTGTTTTTT.

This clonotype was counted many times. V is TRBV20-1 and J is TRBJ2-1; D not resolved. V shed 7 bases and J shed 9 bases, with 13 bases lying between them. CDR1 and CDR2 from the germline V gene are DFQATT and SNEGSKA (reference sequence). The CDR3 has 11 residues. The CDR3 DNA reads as TGCAGTGGATCGCGGTCGGGTGAGCAGTTCTTC. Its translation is CSGSRSGEQFF.

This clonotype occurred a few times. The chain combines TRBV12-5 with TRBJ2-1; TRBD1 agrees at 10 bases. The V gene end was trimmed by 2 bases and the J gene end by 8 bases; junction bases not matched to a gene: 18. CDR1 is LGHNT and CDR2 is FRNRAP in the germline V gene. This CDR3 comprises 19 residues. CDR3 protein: CASGLPTTPGQGKKDEQFF. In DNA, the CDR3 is TGTGCTAGTGGTTTGCCCACCACTCCGGGACAGGGGAAGAAGGATGAGCAGTTCTTC.

The CDR3 coding sequence is TGTGCCAGCAGTTTACCAGGGTACTCTGAAGCTTTCTTT. Protein: CASSLPGYSEAFF. The chain uses TRBV12-3 or TRBV12-4 and TRBJ1-1; possibly TRBD1 for D (5 bases). The length of the CDR3 is 13 residues. Trimming stripped 2 bases from V and 6 bases from J, with 10 bases between.

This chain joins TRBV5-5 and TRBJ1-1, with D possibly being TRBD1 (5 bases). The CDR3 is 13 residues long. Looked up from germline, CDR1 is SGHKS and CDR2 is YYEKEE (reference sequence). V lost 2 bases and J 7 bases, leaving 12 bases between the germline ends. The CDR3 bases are TGTGCCAGCAGCTTAGGAGGCAGGGATGAAGCTTTCTTT. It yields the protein CASSLGGRDEAFF. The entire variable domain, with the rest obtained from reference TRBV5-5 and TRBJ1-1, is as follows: DAGVTQSPTHLIKTRGQQVTLRCSPISGHKSVSWYQQVLGQGPQFIFQYYEKEERGRGNFPDRFSARQFPNYSSELNVNALLLGDSALYLCASSLGGRDEAFFGQGTRLTVV.

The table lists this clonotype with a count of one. The CDR3 nucleotides read TGTGCCAGCAGGGTGGGAAGGGGGGAAAACACCATATATTTT. Amino acid sequence: CASRVGRGENTIYF. The rearrangement links TRBV21-1 to TRBJ1-3; no DNA check was done on the table's D call, TRBD1. TRBV21-1 is a known pseudogene. The CDR3 runs to 14 residues.

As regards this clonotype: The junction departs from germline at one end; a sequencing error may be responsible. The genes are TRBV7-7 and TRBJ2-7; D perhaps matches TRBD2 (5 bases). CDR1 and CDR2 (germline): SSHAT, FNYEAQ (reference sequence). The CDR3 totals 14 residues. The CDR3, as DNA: TGTGCTAGCAGCTTAATGTACGGGGACTACGAGCAGTACTTC. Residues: CASSLMYGDYEQYF.

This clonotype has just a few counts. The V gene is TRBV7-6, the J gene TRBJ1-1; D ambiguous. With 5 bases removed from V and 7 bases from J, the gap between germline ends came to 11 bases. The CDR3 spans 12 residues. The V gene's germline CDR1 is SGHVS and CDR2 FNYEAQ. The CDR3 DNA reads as TGTGCCAGCAGCCGCCCAGGCCTTGAAGCTTTCTTT. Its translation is CASSRPGLEAFF.

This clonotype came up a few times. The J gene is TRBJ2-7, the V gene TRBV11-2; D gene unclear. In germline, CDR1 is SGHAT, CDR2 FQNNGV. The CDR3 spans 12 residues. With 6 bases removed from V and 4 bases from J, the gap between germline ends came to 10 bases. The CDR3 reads CASSQVAYEQYF. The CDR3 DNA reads TGTGCCAGCAGTCAGGTCGCTTACGAGCAGTACTTC. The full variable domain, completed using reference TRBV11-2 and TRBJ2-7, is EAGVAQSPRYKIIEKRQSVAFWCNPISGHATLYWYQQILGQGPKLLIQFQNNGVVDDSQLPKDRFSAERLKGVDSTLKIQPAKLEDSAVYLCASSQVAYEQYFGPGTRLTVT.

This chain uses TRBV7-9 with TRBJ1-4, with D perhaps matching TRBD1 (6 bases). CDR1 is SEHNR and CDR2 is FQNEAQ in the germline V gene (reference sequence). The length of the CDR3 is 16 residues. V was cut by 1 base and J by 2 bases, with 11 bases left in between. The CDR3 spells CASSLDRVGTNEKLFF. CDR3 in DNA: TGTGCCAGCAGCTTAGACAGGGTTGGGACTAATGAAAAACTGTTTTTT.